The 12 T cell receptor beta chains in this list originate from one sample, sequenced in a study of Ad26.COV2.S vaccination and SARS-CoV-2 variants. Treatment given: approximately 18 received Ad26.COV2.S at low or high dose, single or two shots; roughly five received placebo; per-sample allocation not given. The samples were gathered on day 63 after the first injection of vaccine or placebo. Some clones are missing from TCRdb's copy, which holds only in-frame ones; the method was immunoSEQ multiplex PCR. The sample yields hundreds of thousands of clones, roughly 90% seen once. The material sequenced was peripheral blood, taken in a trial of Ad26.COV2.S vaccine versus placebo. The origin of the receptors is a person aged 18-65 years who received the Ad26.COV2.S COVID-19 vaccine or a placebo.

The chain recombines TRBV24-1 with TRBJ1-5, with 8 nucleotides matching TRBD1. Per germline, CDR1 KGHDR and CDR2 SFDVKD. The CDR3 extends over 15 amino acids. Trimming at V came to 2 bases and at J to 3 bases, leaving 2 bases not matched to a gene. The CDR3 coding sequence is TGTGCCACCAGTGATTCAGGGGGCAACAATCAGCCCCAGCATTTT. Its translation is CATSDSGGNNQPQHF.

The chain recombines TRBV6-5 with TRBJ1-2, with 9 bases fitting TRBD1. V shed 6 bases and J 4 bases; nucleotides not matched to a gene: 9. The CDR3 consists of 15 residues. CDR1 and CDR2 from the germline V gene are MNHEY and SVGAGI. CDR3 DNA: TGTGCCAGCAGATTCACAGGGGGCGCGGGCTATGGCTACACCTTC. Its translation: CASRFTGGAGYGYTF.

This chain links TRBV5-1 with TRBJ2-7; 7 nucleotides agree with TRBD2. Germline assignment: CDR1 SGHRS and CDR2 YFSETQ. The CDR3 covers 17 residues. The trim removed 4 bases at V and 1 base at J, leaving 14 bases unmatched. CDR3 loop: CASSLAGWEGRSYEQYF. The CDR3 nucleotides are TGCGCCAGCAGCCTGGCGGGGTGGGAGGGTAGATCCTACGAGCAGTACTTC.

The rearrangement uses TRBV5-5 and TRBJ1-2; D is unresolved. CDR1 and CDR2 (germline): SGHKS, YYEKEE (reference sequence). V dropped 6 bases and J dropped 4 bases, with 13 bases sitting between them. The CDR3 contains 13 residues. CDR3 amino acids: CASTQNPIYGYTF. CDR3 DNA sequence: TGTGCCAGCACCCAAAATCCCATCTATGGCTACACCTTC.

This clone appeared a single time. This rearrangement joins TRBV4-3 to TRBJ1-2, with D hard to call. The CDR3 covers 14 residues. Germline CDR1 and CDR2: LGHNA and YSLEER. Deletions cut 0 bases from V and 2 bases from J, with 7 bases between. The CDR3 bases are TGCGCCAGCAGCCAAGAAGGGCAGAACTATGGCTACACCTTC. Translation gives CASSQEGQNYGYTF.

J is TRBJ2-3 and V is TRBV24-1; the D is unclear. V was clipped by 2 bases and J by 5 bases, with 10 bases between them. Germline CDR1 KGHDR, CDR2 SFDVKD. The CDR3 is 14 residues long. CDR3 nucleotide sequence: TGTGCCACCAGTGATTCAGATCCCCTAGATACGCAGTATTTT. It encodes CATSDSDPLDTQYF.

This clone has a count of ten or more. This sequence joins TRBV19 and TRBJ1-2; 7 bases align to TRBD1. The V and J ends lost 3 bases and 7 bases, in that order; junction bases with no gene match: 8. There are 14 residues in the CDR3. Germline V gene sequence: CDR1 LNHDA, CDR2 SQIVND (reference sequence). The CDR3: CASSIPTTGFGYTF. The CDR3 DNA is TGTGCCAGTAGTATCCCAACGACAGGGTTTGGCTACACCTTC.

The chain recombines TRBV2 with TRBJ2-1; 7 bases are shared with TRBD1. This CDR3 is built from 13 residues. Germline V gene data show CDR1 as SNHLY and CDR2 as FYNNEI. Trimming removed 6 bases from V and 10 bases from J; junction bases left unmatched: 9. CDR3 residues: CASRETGTKEQFF. DNA for the CDR3: TGTGCCAGCAGAGAGACAGGGACAAAGGAGCAGTTCTTC.

The rearrangement links TRBV5-1 to TRBJ2-2; TRBD1 might be the D (5 bases). CDR1 and CDR2 (germline): SGHRS, YFSETQ. Trimming removed 1 base at V and 4 bases at J, with 11 bases between. This CDR3 is 15 amino acids long. The CDR3 region is CASSLQQGSTGELFF. In DNA form, the CDR3 reads TGCGCCAGCAGCTTGCAGCAGGGAAGCACCGGGGAGCTGTTTTTT.

CDR3 coding DNA: TGTGCCAGCAGCTTTCAGGGACATAACACAGATACGCAGTATTTT. As protein: CASSFQGHNTDTQYF. The chain recombines TRBV7-2 with TRBJ2-3; TRBD1 might be the D (6 bases). Germline lookup yields CDR1 SGHTA and CDR2 FQGNSA. This CDR3 is 15 amino acids long. With 3 bases removed from V and 2 bases from J, the gap between germline ends came to 12 bases.

The chain has TRBV4-2 and TRBJ2-2; D may correspond to TRBD1 or TRBD2 (6 bases each). Germline V CDR1 and CDR2: LGHNA, YNFKEQ. V gave up 1 base and J gave up 0 bases, with 9 bases separating them. This CDR3 spans 16 amino acids. The CDR3 bases are TGTGCCAGCAGCCAAGTAGGGGGGTCGAACACCGGGGAGCTGTTTTTT. Translating it yields CASSQVGGSNTGELFF.

The CDR3 sequence: CASSLFPVRYEQYF. CDR3 coding DNA: TGTGCCAGCAGCTTATTCCCAGTAAGGTACGAGCAGTACTTC. The chain employs TRBV11-2 and TRBJ2-7; D gene unclear. This CDR3 has 14 amino acids. V lost 2 bases and J 4 bases, leaving 12 bases between the germline ends. The germline gives CDR1 SGHAT, CDR2 FQNNGV.